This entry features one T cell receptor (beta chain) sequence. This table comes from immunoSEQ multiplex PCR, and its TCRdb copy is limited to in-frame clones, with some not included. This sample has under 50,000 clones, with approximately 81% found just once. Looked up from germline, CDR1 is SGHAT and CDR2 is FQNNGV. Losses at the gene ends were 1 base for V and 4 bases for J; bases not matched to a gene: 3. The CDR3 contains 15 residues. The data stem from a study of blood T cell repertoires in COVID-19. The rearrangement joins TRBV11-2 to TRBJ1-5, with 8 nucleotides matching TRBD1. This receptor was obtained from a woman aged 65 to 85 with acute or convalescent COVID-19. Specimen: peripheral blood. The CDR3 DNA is TGTGCCAGCAGCTTAGGGGGACAGGTTAATCAGCCCCAGCATTTT. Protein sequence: CASSLGGQVNQPQHF.